Listed here are 21 T cell receptor beta chains from one sample, sequenced in a study of blood T cell repertoires in COVID-19. The data were produced by immunoSEQ multiplex PCR, yet TCRdb's version contains in-frame clones alone and is incomplete. The sample lists 150,000 or so clones, 75% to 90% occurring once. The material sequenced was peripheral blood. These TCRs come from a human donor in a cohort sampled during active COVID-19.

J is TRBJ2-2 and V is TRBV6-4, with TRBD2 identical over 15 bases. V trimming: 7 bases; J trimming: 6 bases; junction bases outside the gene matches: 12. The CDR3 length is 18 residues. The germline V gene encodes CDR1 MRHNA and CDR2 SNTAGT. The CDR3 spells CASTKGLAGGPKPGELFF. For the CDR3, the DNA is TGTGCCAGCACCAAAGGACTAGCGGGGGGGCCGAAACCCGGGGAGCTGTTTTTT.

This chain joins TRBV9 and TRBJ1-1; the D is unclear. Trimming took 3 bases from V and 6 from J, leaving 9 bases between them. CDR1 is SGDLS and CDR2 is YYNGEE in the germline V gene. This CDR3 is 12 amino acids long. CDR3 protein: CASSAQSPEAFF. CDR3 nucleotide sequence: TGTGCCAGCAGCGCCCAAAGCCCTGAAGCTTTCTTT. Drawing the rest from reference TRBV9 and TRBJ1-1, the complete variable domain is DSGVTQTPKHLITATGQRVTLRCSPRSGDLSVYWYQQSLDQGLQFLIQYYNGEERAKGNILERFSAQQFPDLHSELNLSSLELGDSALYFCASSAQSPEAFFGQGTRLTVV.

CDR3 sequence reads: CASSYYNRDHTEAFF. The CDR3 bases are TGTGCCAGCAGTTACTACAACAGGGATCACACTGAAGCTTTCTTT. V and J are TRBV6-5 and TRBJ1-1; D is perhaps TRBD1 (6 bases). CDR1 is MNHEY and CDR2 is SVGAGI in the germline V gene. The CDR3 is made up of 15 amino acids. The V gene lost 1 base and the J gene lost 3 bases, with 12 bases spanning the gap.

The rearrangement uses TRBV6-6 and TRBJ2-3; 9 bases match TRBD1. Trimming at V came to 5 bases and at J to 4 bases, leaving 7 bases not matched to a gene. The CDR3 runs to 15 residues. From germline, CDR1 is MNHNY and CDR2 SVGAGI (reference sequence). The DNA of the CDR3 is TGTGCCAGCAGTACTCCGGGACAGGGATCAGATACGCAGTATTTT. Translation gives CASSTPGQGSDTQYF.

This clone was seen only once. The chain has TRBV6-5 and TRBJ1-4, with 7 bases aligning to TRBD1. With 6 bases clipped from V and 4 bases from J, the junction kept 5 bases outside the gene matches. The CDR3 totals 14 residues. Germline V lookup: CDR1 MNHEY, CDR2 SVGAGI. The CDR3 loop is CASSPRGVNEKLFF. In nucleotides, the CDR3 is TGTGCCAGCAGCCCCAGGGGGGTTAATGAAAAACTGTTTTTT.

V gene TRBV30 combines with J gene TRBJ1-2, with TRBD1 matching over 8 bases. This CDR3 spans 14 amino acids. V trimming: 1 base; J trimming: 5 bases; junction bases outside the gene matches: 6. Germline CDR1 and CDR2: GTSNPN and SVGIG (reference sequence). The CDR3 nucleotides are TGTGCCTGGAGTGGGGCAGGGGGCCCGTATGGCTACACCTTC. Translation gives CAWSGAGGPYGYTF.

The chain joins TRBV27 to TRBJ1-6, with D possibly matching TRBD1 (5 bases). The CDR3 runs to 17 residues. Germline V CDR1 and CDR2: MNHEY, SMNVEV (reference sequence). V shed 6 bases and J shed 10 bases, with 25 bases lying between them. The chain's CDR3 is CASRALLGVSRWSPLHF. Written as DNA, the CDR3 is TGTGCCAGCAGGGCCTTATTAGGGGTTTCACGGTGGTCACCCCTCCACTTT.

This clone was detected once. The chain combines TRBV30 with TRBJ2-7; TRBD2 is a possible D gene (5 bases). The V end was cut by 0 bases, the J end by 7 bases, with 13 bases between. CDR1 and CDR2 from the germline V gene are GTSNPN and SVGIG (reference sequence). This CDR3 has 13 amino acids. The CDR3 reads CAWSVGLAGEQYF. DNA of the CDR3: TGTGCCTGGAGTGTAGGGCTAGCTGGGGAGCAGTACTTC.

V and J are TRBV15 and TRBJ2-5, with 10 bases identical to TRBD1. Germline loops: CDR1 LNHNV, CDR2 YYDKDF (reference sequence). The CDR3 runs to 15 residues. The V segment lost 4 bases and the J segment 5 bases; nucleotides outside the gene matches: 7. CDR3 sequence (DNA): TGTGCCACCAGCACACGACAGGGGGCGCAGGAGACCCAGTACTTC. This codes for CATSTRQGAQETQYF.

J is TRBJ2-7 and V is TRBV7-2, with 10 bases fitting TRBD2. Germline loops: CDR1 SGHTA, CDR2 FQGNSA. V was pared by 5 bases and J by 6 bases, with 10 bases of the junction left unmatched. CDR3 length: 15 amino acids. In DNA form, the CDR3 reads TGTGCCAGCAGCCTACAGGCCGGGACTAGCGCCGAGCAGTACTTC. Residues: CASSLQAGTSAEQYF.

The V and J genes are TRBV3-1 (or the pseudogene TRBV3-2) and TRBJ1-1; unclear D gene. With 1 base removed from V and 4 bases from J, the gap between germline ends came to 10 bases. CDR1 is LGHDT and CDR2 is YNNKEL in the germline V gene (reference sequence). This CDR3 has 14 amino acids. The CDR3 DNA sequence: TGTGCCAGCAGCCAAGTAGGAGGGAGCACTGAAGCTTTCTTT. This codes for CASSQVGGSTEAFF.

The chain uses TRBV18 and TRBJ2-3; D unclear. Germline values: CDR1 KGHSH, CDR2 LQKENI. This CDR3 is built from 17 residues. V was pared by 3 bases and J by 1 base, with 17 bases between. In DNA form, the CDR3 reads TGTGCCAGCTCACCCAACCGAGCCCTAGGAGGCACAGATACGCAGTATTTT. Translated, it gives CASSPNRALGGTDTQYF.

The CDR3 DNA follows: TGTGCCAGCAGTTATTGGGGGGATAGCAATCAGCCCCAGCATTTT. Translation gives CASSYWGDSNQPQHF. J is TRBJ1-5 and V is TRBV6-2 or TRBV6-3; TRBD1 is a possible D gene (5 bases). The germline V gene encodes CDR1 MNHEY and CDR2 SVGEGT. V lost 3 bases, J lost 0 bases, and 9 bases lay in between. This CDR3 is built from 15 residues.

Concerning this clone itself: The same CDR3 is also encoded by other DNA sequences in this sample. This chain joins TRBV28 and TRBJ1-2; TRBD1 is a possible D gene (5 bases). The germline gives CDR1 MDHEN, CDR2 SYDVKM. The CDR3 contains 14 residues. V lost 4 bases to trimming and J lost 2 bases, with 11 bases between them. Here the CDR3 reads CASSSGQGNYGYTF. Written as DNA, the CDR3 is TGTGCCAGCAGTTCAGGCCAGGGCAACTATGGCTACACCTTC.

V usage is TRBV7-3 and J usage is TRBJ2-2; 8 bases fit TRBD1. Germline V CDR1 and CDR2: SGHTA, FQGTGA. Trimming at V came to 2 bases and at J to 2 bases, leaving 4 bases not matched to a gene. This CDR3 region has 16 residues. The CDR3 coding sequence is TGTGCCAGCAGCTTATTAGGACAGGGCAACACCGGGGAGCTGTTTTTT. Translation: CASSLLGQGNTGELFF.

The chain has TRBV2 and TRBJ2-4; 11 bases align to TRBD2. Trimming took 5 bases from V and 3 from J; bases not matched to a gene: 3. The germline V gene has CDR1 SNHLY and CDR2 FYNNEI. CDR3 length: 15 residues. CDR3 protein: CASSTSGSVKNIQYF. The CDR3 DNA reads as TGTGCCAGCAGTACTAGCGGGAGTGTCAAAAACATTCAGTACTTC.

V gene TRBV5-4 combines with J gene TRBJ2-6; 7 positions agree with TRBD1. Germline loops: CDR1 SGHNT, CDR2 YYREEE (reference sequence). The CDR3 totals 15 residues. J lost 0 bases, V lost 4 bases, and 1 base had no gene match. This CDR3 reads CASSRDSSGANVLTF. CDR3 nucleotide sequence: TGTGCCAGCAGCCGGGACAGCTCTGGGGCCAACGTCCTGACTTTC.

The chain uses TRBV30 and TRBJ2-1; 9 nucleotides agree with TRBD2. The V gene's germline CDR1 is GTSNPN and CDR2 SVGIG (reference sequence). Trimming at V came to 7 bases and at J to 6 bases, leaving 7 bases not matched to a gene. CDR3 length equals 13 residues. The CDR3 region is CAFSGSPPNEQFF. CDR3 DNA: TGTGCCTTTAGCGGGAGTCCTCCCAATGAGCAGTTCTTC.

V and J are TRBV7-6 and TRBJ2-2, with D hard to call. Germline V gives CDR1 SGHVS, CDR2 FNYEAQ. This CDR3 is 20 amino acids long. V was pared by 3 bases and J by 0 bases, with 23 bases between. The CDR3 loop reads CASSLSRQAPLLANTGELFF. The CDR3, as DNA: TGTGCCAGCAGCTTGTCTCGGCAGGCTCCCCTTCTCGCGAACACCGGGGAGCTGTTTTTT.

The V and J genes are TRBV30 and TRBJ2-1; perhaps TRBD1 as D (5 bases). Germline CDR1 and CDR2: GTSNPN and SVGIG (reference sequence). This CDR3 is built from 13 residues. Trimming shortened V by 8 bases and J by 0 bases, and 11 bases separated the two germline ends. CDR3 sequence: CARRDSSYNEQFF. The CDR3 DNA is TGTGCCCGCAGGGATAGCTCCTACAATGAGCAGTTCTTC.

This chain connects TRBV5-6 to TRBJ1-2; 10 positions agree with TRBD1. V lost 8 bases to trimming and J lost 3 bases; unmatched junction nucleotides: 10. The CDR3 contains 15 residues. The germline gives CDR1 SGHDT, CDR2 YYEEEE. CDR3 in amino acids: CARFGTGDHYYGYTF. The DNA of the CDR3 is TGTGCCAGATTCGGGACAGGGGATCATTACTATGGCTACACCTTC. The complete variable domain, with remaining parts taken from reference TRBV5-6 and TRBJ1-2, reads DAGVTQSPTHLIKTRGQQVTLRCSPKSGHDTVSWYQQALGQGPQFIFQYYEEEERQRGNFPDRFSGHQFPNYSSELNVNALLLGDSALYLCARFGTGDHYYGYTFGSGTRLTVV.